Here is one T cell receptor (beta chain) with its context. The sample is drawn from a study of patients and donors after allogeneic stem cell transplantation. V lost 6 bases to trimming and J lost 7 bases, with 13 bases between them. The CDR3 is 14 amino acids. Germline lookup yields CDR1 MNHNS and CDR2 SASEGT. TCRdb ran MiXCR on the RT-PCR reads and lists one entry per CDR3 protein. Seen here are 200,000 to 250,000 distinct CDR3 sequences, roughly an eighth observed once, and the top ten hold roughly 10%. The receptor was isolated from a human donor who was either an allogeneic HSCT recipient or a stem cell or donor lymphocyte infusion donor (not recorded which). It is not recorded whose cells these are; they may come from a transplant donor. V usage is TRBV6-1 and J usage is TRBJ1-6; D remains unclear. Material: blood, either unsorted or a sorted T cell fraction (not recorded which). CDR3 loop: CASSQEGGNSPLHF. DNA of the CDR3: TGTGCCAGCAGCCAAGAGGGCGGCAATTCACCCCTCCACTTT.